This T cell receptor beta chain was recovered during a study of control samples from healthy donors and cancer patients. The germline V gene encodes CDR1 SGHTA and CDR2 FQGNSA. Trimming took 6 bases from V and 4 from J; bases not matched to a gene: 15. This CDR3 is built from 17 residues. Assay: immunoSEQ multiplex PCR; the TCRdb copy retains only in-frame clones and omits some. The data show about 89,000 clones, with over 65% seen just once and 2% to 2.5% held by the top ten. The sequenced sample consisted of blood. The chain carries TRBV7-2 and TRBJ1-2; TRBD1 agrees at 9 bases. The clonotype originates from a woman in her 40s in good health. The CDR3 here is CASSPIGQGTGIYGYTF. CDR3 coding DNA: TGTGCCAGCAGTCCAATAGGCCAAGGGACAGGGATCTATGGCTACACCTTC.